In its sample, the clone carrying this T cell receptor beta chain was seen many times. Antigen specificity is unknown. Separate cDNA molecules each had unique molecular identifiers attached to them. MiXCR was run by TCRdb on the 5' RACE reads, yielding one entry per CDR3 protein. The table has fewer than 70,000 distinct CDR3 sequences, around 4.2% seen once; the top ten hold under 4%. The data were obtained in a study of early T cells in non-severe SARS-CoV-2 infection. Turning to the study itself: The chains were unpaired, and the sequenced material was bulk RNA from unsorted whole blood. Notes on the study in general: VDJdb matching favored anti-spike CD8 responses, missing private and CD4 specificities.

The CDR3 spans 16 residues. Germline trimming cut 4 bases from V and 6 bases from J; bases unmatched to any gene: 8. The germline V gene encodes CDR1 SGHAT and CDR2 FQNNGV. The sequence was collected from an adult who was a healthcare worker with PCR-confirmed SARS-CoV-2 infection or an uninfected control (not recorded which). The donor label of this sample is uncertain. Source: whole blood, taken at baseline. V is TRBV11-2 and J is TRBJ1-6; 8 bases agree with TRBD1. Here the CDR3 DNA reads TGTGCCAGCAGCTCCACAGGGGGTAGGGTTAATTCACCCCTCCACTTT. The encoded protein is CASSSTGGRVNSPLHF.